This T cell receptor beta chain was sequenced in a study of cytotoxic CD8 clonotypes in ibrutinib-treated CLL. TCRdb's copy holds only in-frame clones and misses some; the assay was immunoSEQ multiplex PCR. The sample holds just over 200,000 clones, over 65% seen once. The junction had 7 bases not matched to a gene; V was cut back by 6 bases and J by 6 bases. The germline gives CDR1 SQVTM, CDR2 ANQGSEA. This CDR3 is built from 13 residues. This chain links TRBV29-1 with TRBJ1-2; 10 bases are a match to TRBD1. The sample here was PBMCs, taken after 12 months of ibrutinib treatment. The sequence came from a human donor with chronic lymphocytic leukemia. CDR3 sequence (DNA): TGCAGCGTCTTGGGACAGGGGCTTAATGGCTACACCTTC. Translation: CSVLGQGLNGYTF.